This T cell receptor (beta chain) was obtained from a study of shared clonotypes between healthy human individuals. Profiling relied on immunoSEQ multiplex PCR, and the TCRdb table lists in-frame clones only, not all of them. This sample has about 2.1 million clones, with around 95% found just once. Naive-designated CD8 cells lacked CD45RO, were positively enriched for CCR7, and omitted terminally differentiated effector memory CD45RA+ cells. There are 12 residues in the CDR3. CDR1 SNHLY and CDR2 FYNNEI come from the germline V gene. Trimming removed 6 bases from V and 5 bases from J, with 11 bases in between.

The clonotype was recovered from a man between 18 and 29 years old in good health. Some clones in this sample may be carry-over from other donors' samples. Sequenced sample: naive CD8+ T cells from PBMCs. This rearrangement joins TRBV2 to TRBJ2-7; D gene unclear. The CDR3 DNA is TGTGCCAGCAGGGTTAACAACCACGAGCAGTACTTC. Its protein product is CASRVNNHEQYF.